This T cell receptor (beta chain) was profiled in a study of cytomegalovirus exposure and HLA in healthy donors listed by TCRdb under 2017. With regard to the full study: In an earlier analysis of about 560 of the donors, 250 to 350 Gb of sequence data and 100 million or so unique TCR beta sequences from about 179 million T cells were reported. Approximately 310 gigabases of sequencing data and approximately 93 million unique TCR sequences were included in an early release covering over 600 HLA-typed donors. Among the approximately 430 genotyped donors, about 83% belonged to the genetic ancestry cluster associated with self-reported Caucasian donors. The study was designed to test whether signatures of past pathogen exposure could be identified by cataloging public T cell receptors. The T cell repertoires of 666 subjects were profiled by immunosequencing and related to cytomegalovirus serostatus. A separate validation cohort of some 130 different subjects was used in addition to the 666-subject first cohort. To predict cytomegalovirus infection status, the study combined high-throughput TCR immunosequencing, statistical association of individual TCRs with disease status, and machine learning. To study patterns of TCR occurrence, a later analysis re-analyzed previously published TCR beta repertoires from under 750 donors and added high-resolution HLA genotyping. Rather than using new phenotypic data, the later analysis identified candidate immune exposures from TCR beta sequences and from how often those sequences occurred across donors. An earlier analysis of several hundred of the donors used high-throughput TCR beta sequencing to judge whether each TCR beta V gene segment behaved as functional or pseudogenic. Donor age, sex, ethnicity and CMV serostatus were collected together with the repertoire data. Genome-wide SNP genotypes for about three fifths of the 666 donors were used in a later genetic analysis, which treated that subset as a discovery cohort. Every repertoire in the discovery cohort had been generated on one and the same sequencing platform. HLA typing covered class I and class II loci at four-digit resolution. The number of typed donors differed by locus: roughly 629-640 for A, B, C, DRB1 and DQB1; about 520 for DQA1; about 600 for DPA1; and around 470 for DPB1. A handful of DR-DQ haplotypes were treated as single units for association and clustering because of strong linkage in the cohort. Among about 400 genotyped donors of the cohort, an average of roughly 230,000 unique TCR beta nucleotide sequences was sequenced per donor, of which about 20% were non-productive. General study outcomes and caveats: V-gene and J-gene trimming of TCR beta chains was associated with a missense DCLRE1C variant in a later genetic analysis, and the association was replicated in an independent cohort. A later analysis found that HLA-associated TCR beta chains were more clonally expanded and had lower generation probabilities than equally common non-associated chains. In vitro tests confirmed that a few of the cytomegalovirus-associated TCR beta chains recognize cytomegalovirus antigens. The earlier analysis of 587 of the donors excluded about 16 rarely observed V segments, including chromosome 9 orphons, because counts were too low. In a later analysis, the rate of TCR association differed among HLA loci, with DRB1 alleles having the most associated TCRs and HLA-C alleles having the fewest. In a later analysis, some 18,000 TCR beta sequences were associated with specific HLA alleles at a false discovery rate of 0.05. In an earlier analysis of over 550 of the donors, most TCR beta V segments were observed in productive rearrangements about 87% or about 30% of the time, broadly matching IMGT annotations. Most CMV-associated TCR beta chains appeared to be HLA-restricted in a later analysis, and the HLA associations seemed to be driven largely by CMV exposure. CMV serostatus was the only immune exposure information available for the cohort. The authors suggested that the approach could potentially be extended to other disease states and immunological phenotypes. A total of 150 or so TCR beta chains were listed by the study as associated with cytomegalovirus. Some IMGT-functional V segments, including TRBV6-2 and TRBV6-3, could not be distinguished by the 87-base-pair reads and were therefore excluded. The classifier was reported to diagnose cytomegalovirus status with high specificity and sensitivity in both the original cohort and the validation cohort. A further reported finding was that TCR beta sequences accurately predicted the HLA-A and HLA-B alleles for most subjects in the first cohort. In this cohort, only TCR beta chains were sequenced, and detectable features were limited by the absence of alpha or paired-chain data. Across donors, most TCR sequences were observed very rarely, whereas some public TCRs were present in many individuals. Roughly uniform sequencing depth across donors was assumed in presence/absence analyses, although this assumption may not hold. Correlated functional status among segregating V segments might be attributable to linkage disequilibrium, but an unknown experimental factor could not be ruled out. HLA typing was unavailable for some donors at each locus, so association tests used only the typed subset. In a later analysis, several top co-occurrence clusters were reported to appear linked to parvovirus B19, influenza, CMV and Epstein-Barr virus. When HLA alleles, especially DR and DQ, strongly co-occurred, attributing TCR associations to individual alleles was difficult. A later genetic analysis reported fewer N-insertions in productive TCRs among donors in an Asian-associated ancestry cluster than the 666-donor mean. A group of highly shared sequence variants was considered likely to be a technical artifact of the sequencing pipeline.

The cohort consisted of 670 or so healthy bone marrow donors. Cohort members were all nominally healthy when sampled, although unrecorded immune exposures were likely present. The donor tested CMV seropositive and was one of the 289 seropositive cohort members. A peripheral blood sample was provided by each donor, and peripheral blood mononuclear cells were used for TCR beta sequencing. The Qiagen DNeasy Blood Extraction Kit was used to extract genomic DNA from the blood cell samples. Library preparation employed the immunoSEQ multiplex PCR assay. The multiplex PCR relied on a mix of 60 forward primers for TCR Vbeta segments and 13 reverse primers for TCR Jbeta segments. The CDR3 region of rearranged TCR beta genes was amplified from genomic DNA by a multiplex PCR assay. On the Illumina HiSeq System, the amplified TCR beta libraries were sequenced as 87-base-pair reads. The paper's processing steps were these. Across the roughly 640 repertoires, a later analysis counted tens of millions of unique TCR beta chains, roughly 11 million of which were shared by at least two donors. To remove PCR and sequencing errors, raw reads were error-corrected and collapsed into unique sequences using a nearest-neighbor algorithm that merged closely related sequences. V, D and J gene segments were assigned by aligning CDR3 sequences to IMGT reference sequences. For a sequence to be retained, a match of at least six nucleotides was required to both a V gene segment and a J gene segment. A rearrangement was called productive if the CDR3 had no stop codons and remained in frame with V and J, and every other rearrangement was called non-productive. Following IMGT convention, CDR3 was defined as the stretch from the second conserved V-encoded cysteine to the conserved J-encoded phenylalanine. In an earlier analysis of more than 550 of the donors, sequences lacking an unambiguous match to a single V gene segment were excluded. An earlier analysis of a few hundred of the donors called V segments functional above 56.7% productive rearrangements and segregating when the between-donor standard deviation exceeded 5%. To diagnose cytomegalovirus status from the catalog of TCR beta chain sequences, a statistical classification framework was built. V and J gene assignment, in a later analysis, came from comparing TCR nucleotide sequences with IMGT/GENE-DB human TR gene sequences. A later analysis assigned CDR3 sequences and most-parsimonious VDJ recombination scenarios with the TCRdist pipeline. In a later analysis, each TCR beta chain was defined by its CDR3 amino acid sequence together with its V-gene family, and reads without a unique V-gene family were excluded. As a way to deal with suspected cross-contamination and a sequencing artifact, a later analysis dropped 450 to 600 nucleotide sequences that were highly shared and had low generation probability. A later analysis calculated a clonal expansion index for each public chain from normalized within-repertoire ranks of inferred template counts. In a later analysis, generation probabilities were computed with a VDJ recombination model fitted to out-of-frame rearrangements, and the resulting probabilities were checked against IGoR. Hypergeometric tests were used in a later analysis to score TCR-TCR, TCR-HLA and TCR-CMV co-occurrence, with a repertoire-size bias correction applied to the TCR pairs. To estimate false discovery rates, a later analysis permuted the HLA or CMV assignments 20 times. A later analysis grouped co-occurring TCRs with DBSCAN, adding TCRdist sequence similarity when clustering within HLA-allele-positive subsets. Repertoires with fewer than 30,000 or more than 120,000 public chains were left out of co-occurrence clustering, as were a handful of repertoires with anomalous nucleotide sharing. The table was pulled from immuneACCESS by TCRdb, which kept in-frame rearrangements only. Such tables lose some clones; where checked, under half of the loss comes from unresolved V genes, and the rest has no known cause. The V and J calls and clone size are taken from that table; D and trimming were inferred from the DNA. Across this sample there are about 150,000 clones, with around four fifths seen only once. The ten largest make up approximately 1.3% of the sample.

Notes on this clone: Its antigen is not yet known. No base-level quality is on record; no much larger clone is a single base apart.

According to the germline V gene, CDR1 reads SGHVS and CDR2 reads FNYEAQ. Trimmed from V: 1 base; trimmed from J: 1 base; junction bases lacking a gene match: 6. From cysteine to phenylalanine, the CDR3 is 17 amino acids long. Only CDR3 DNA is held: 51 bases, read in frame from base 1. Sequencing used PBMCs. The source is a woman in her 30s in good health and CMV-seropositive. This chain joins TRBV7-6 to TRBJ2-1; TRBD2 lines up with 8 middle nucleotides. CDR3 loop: CASSLGGSGSSYNEQFF. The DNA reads TGTGCCAGCAGCTTAGGGGGGAGCGGGAGTTCCTACAATGAGCAGTTCTTC.